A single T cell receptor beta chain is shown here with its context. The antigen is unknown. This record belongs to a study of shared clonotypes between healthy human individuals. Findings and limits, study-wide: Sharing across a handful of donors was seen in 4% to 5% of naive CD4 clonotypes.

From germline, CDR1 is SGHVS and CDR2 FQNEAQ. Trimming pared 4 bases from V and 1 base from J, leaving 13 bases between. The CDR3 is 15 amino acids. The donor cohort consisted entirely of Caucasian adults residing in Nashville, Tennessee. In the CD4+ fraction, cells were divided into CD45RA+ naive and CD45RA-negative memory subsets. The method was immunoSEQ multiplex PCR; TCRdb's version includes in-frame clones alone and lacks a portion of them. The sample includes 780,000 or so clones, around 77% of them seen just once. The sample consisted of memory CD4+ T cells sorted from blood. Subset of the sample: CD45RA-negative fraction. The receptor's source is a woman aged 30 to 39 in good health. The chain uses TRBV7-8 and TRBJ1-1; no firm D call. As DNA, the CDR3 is TGTGCCAGCAGCTACCGCTGGGATGGGAACACTGAAGCTTTCTTT. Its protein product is CASSYRWDGNTEAFF.